These 14 T cell receptor beta chains were all obtained from the same sample, sequenced in a study of cytomegalovirus exposure and HLA in healthy donors. PCR employed 60 Vbeta and 13 Jbeta primers. Here immunoSEQ multiplex PCR was the method, and the copy in TCRdb shows in-frame clones only, minus some. There are fewer than 250,000 clones in the sample; 65% to 80% occur only once, and about 0.2% lies in the top ten. Material for sequencing was PBMCs. These TCRs come from a girl aged 2 to 9 in good health and CMV-seronegative.

The chain carries TRBV5-6 and TRBJ2-7, with 9 bases fitting TRBD1. Trimming cost V 3 bases and J 6 bases; bases outside gene matches: 4. The CDR3 runs 13 residues. Per germline, CDR1 SGHDT and CDR2 YYEEEE. CDR3 loop: CASSYGTGFEQYF. CDR3 sequence (DNA): TGTGCCAGCAGCTACGGGACAGGGTTCGAGCAGTACTTC.

The sample holds one count of this clone. The V gene is TRBV6-5, the J gene TRBJ1-3, with D possibly being TRBD1 (6 bases). V was shortened by 5 bases and J by 1 base, with 12 bases between the two germline ends. This CDR3 is 15 amino acids long. Germline V gives CDR1 MNHEY, CDR2 SVGAGI. The CDR3 spells CASSARGASGNTIYF. The CDR3 DNA reads TGTGCCAGCAGTGCCCGGGGGGCTTCTGGAAACACCATATATTTT.

The gene calls are TRBV5-1 and TRBJ1-4, with D uncertain. Germline-derived CDR1 and CDR2 are SGHRS and YFSETQ. Trimming cost V 4 bases and J 4 bases, with 11 bases left between them. This CDR3 has 14 amino acids. CDR3 residues: CASSQRAHNEKLFF. The CDR3 DNA reads TGCGCCAGCAGCCAGAGGGCGCATAATGAAAAACTGTTTTTT.

The rearrangement uses TRBV7-9 and TRBJ1-2; 7 bases align to TRBD1. Germline V CDR1 and CDR2: SEHNR, FQNEAQ (reference sequence). The length of the CDR3 is 17 residues. The ends lost 1 base at V and 5 bases at J; junction bases unmatched: 13. CDR3 DNA sequence: TGTGCCAGCAGCTTAGGGGGACAGTCCTCCAGGAGGTATGGCTACACCTTC. Translating gives CASSLGGQSSRRYGYTF.

V usage is TRBV4-1 and J usage is TRBJ1-4; D not certain. CDR1 and CDR2 (germline): MGHRA, YSYEKL. CDR3 length: 13 amino acids. V was trimmed by 0 bases and J by 9 bases, leaving 8 bases between them. The CDR3 nucleotides read TGCGCCAGCAGCCAAGATCTTTACAAAAAACTGTTTTTT. Residues: CASSQDLYKKLFF.

This clone was observed a handful of times. The chain recombines TRBV6-1 with TRBJ1-1; TRBD1 might be the D (6 bases). The germline gives CDR1 MNHNS, CDR2 SASEGT. Trimming stripped 2 bases from V and 1 base from J, with 20 bases between. The CDR3 is 18 residues long. The CDR3 here is CASSEPSGGAGGNTEAFF. The DNA of the CDR3 is TGTGCCAGCAGTGAACCCTCGGGGGGCGCGGGGGGGAACACTGAAGCTTTCTTT.

The V gene is TRBV6-6, the J gene TRBJ2-5, with a tentative D call TRBD1 (6 bases). The J call may not be correct, given that the DNA end is closer to TRBJ2-7. CDR1 MNHNY and CDR2 SVGAGI come from the germline V gene (reference sequence). The CDR3 covers 13 residues. The DNA for the CDR3 is TGTGCCAGCAGTGTGGACAGCACCTACGAGCAGTACTTC. It is translated as CASSVDSTYEQYF.

The rearrangement uses TRBV11-2 and TRBJ2-7, with D perhaps matching TRBD2 (5 bases). V shed 5 bases and J shed 2 bases, with 19 bases lying between them. Per germline, CDR1 SGHAT and CDR2 FQNNGV. The CDR3 sequence is 16 residues long. The CDR3 here is CASSDKIGRAPYEQYF. CDR3 DNA: TGTGCCAGCAGCGACAAAATCGGGCGGGCCCCCTACGAGCAGTACTTC.

The CDR3 spells CATSRDRGAGGYTF. The CDR3 DNA follows: TGTGCCACCAGCAGAGATCGAGGAGCTGGTGGCTACACCTTC. This chain links TRBV15 with TRBJ1-2; D uncertain. V was clipped by 0 bases and J by 7 bases, with 12 bases between them. Germline CDR1 and CDR2: LNHNV and YYDKDF (reference sequence). The CDR3 contains 14 residues.

This chain links TRBV9 with TRBJ1-2; perhaps TRBD1 as D (6 bases). The CDR3 sequence is 15 residues long. The germline V and J ends were trimmed by 2 bases and 8 bases, with 19 bases remaining between them. Germline V lookup: CDR1 SGDLS, CDR2 YYNGEE. The CDR3 sequence is CASSVSWGGGEGYTF. In DNA form, the CDR3 reads TGTGCCAGCAGCGTCTCGTGGGGGGGCGGGGAAGGCTACACCTTC.

V is TRBV6-1 and J is TRBJ1-1, with D perhaps matching TRBD1 (5 bases). The CDR3 totals 13 residues. The V end lost 8 bases, the J end lost 0 bases, and 10 bases lay between the germline ends. CDR1 MNHNS and CDR2 SASEGT come from the germline V gene. The CDR3 loop is CASQDILNTEAFF. The CDR3 DNA reads TGTGCCAGCCAGGACATTTTGAACACTGAAGCTTTCTTT.

This clone occurred a few times. The chain couples TRBV19 to TRBJ1-1, with 7 positions matching TRBD1. J was trimmed by 4 bases and V by 6 bases; bases with no gene match: 5. The CDR3 has 13 residues. Germline CDR1 reads LNHDA; CDR2 reads SQIVND (reference sequence). The CDR3 reads CASRWTGATEAFF. The DNA for the CDR3 is TGTGCCAGTAGATGGACAGGCGCCACTGAAGCTTTCTTT.

The V and J genes are TRBV29-1 and TRBJ1-1; D is perhaps TRBD1 (6 bases). With 4 bases removed from V and 3 bases from J, the gap between germline ends came to 15 bases. Germline values: CDR1 SQVTM, CDR2 ANQGSEA. This CDR3 has 14 amino acids. CDR3 sequence (DNA): TGCAGCGTTGGACGCAGGGGCTGGCACACTGAAGCTTTCTTT. Encoded protein: CSVGRRGWHTEAFF.

CDR3 amino acids: CATSRQGSGELFF. CDR3 nucleotides: TGTGCCACCAGCAGACAGGGGTCCGGGGAGCTGTTTTTT. The genes are TRBV15 and TRBJ2-2; perhaps TRBD1 as D (6 bases). With 2 bases removed from V and 6 bases from J, the gap between germline ends came to 7 bases. The CDR3 is 13 residues long. Per germline, CDR1 LNHNV and CDR2 YYDKDF (reference sequence).